Listed here is a single T cell receptor beta chain. What it recognizes is unknown. This sample is part of a study of T cells after yellow fever vaccination. General study points: Weaker, the secondary response had a peak occurring faster, on day 5 versus 15.

TCRdb reanalysed the 5' RACE reads using MiXCR and keeps one entry per CDR3 protein. The top ten hold around 15% of the sample, which has hundreds of thousands of distinct CDR3 sequences, around an eighth seen once. The source material was PBMCs, sampled on the day of the yellow fever booster vaccination. The receptor comes from a man aged 25-40 years who received the YFV17D yellow fever vaccine.

The CDR3 DNA sequence: TGCAGTGCTAGAGATTCGGGTGAGCAGTACTTC. Encoded protein: CSARDSGEQYF. J is TRBJ2-7 and V is TRBV20-1; D is unclear. V shed 0 bases and J shed 7 bases, with 7 bases lying between them. The CDR3 has 11 residues. The germline V gene encodes CDR1 DFQATT and CDR2 SNEGSKA (reference sequence).